Each of the 3 T cell receptor delta chains below was sequenced from the same sample in a study of gamma-delta T cells after stem cell transplantation. TCRdb re-processed the RT-PCR reads via CATT. The data contain approximately 1,300 delta-chain clones, 11% to 15% of them seen just once; the ten biggest clones take up 25%. The source material was gamma-delta T cells. Receptors were obtained from a human donor. It is not recorded whose cells these are; they may come from a transplant donor.

This clone was recorded a few times. This DNA translates differently at residue 4 from the TCRdb protein, which is that of a much larger clone; a read error is likely, and the protein shown is the DNA's own translation. The chain links TRDV2 to TRDJ3, with 12 bases matching TRDD3. The CDR3 extends over 18 amino acids. Trimming took 5 bases from V and 2 from J; bases not matched to a gene: 6. Germline V gene sequence: CDR1 GEAIGNYY, CDR2 EKD. The CDR3 region has the DNA TGTGCCTGTGGCGTCCTGGGGGATACGGCCTGGGACACCCGACAGATGTTTTTC. The encoded protein is CACGVLGDTAWDTRQMFF.

This clone has only a few counts. A far more abundant clone sits one base away, making this likely a read error. The V and J genes are TRDV2 and TRDJ1, with 10 bases aligning to TRDD3. Germline lookup yields CDR1 GEAIGNYY and CDR2 EKD. V shed 2 bases and J 3 bases; nucleotides not matched to a gene: 17. The length of the CDR3 is 19 residues. The CDR3 DNA reads as TGTGCCTGTGACAACCTAGGCTTCACTGGGGGATTGTACGCCGATAAACTCATCTTT. Translated, it gives CACDNLGFTGGLYADKLIF.

In this sample, this clone turned up a few times. A far bigger clonotype differs at one base, so this is likely a read error. Other DNA sequences in the same sample also yield this CDR3. The gene calls are TRDV2 and TRDJ1; D may be TRDD3 (6 bases). The CDR3 is 18 amino acids. Looked up from germline, CDR1 is GEAIGNYY and CDR2 is EKD. V was clipped by 3 bases and J by 2 bases, with 24 bases between them. The DNA of the CDR3 is TGTGCCTGTGACGAGATCATGGGAAGGGATAGGGCTACCGATAAACTCATCTTT. Residues: CACDEIMGRDRATDKLIF.